One and the same sample provided the 8 T cell receptor beta chains below, sequenced in a study of shared clonotypes between healthy human individuals. The protocol was immunoSEQ multiplex PCR, while the TCRdb copy is restricted to in-frame clones and leaves out a portion. The data show over 400,000 clones, roughly 80% seen once. Specimen: PBMCs. Receptors were obtained from a woman in her 40s in good health. Some clones in this sample may be carry-over from other donors' samples.

The rearrangement links TRBV7-2 to TRBJ1-1, with 8 bases aligning to TRBD1. Trimming took 1 base from V and 0 from J; bases not matched to a gene: 4. The CDR3 runs 16 residues. Germline values: CDR1 SGHTA, CDR2 FQGNSA. The CDR3 spells CASSLDQGAMNTEAFF. In DNA form, the CDR3 reads TGTGCCAGCAGCTTAGATCAGGGGGCGATGAACACTGAAGCTTTCTTT.

For this clone: The conserved final phenylalanine or tryptophan is absent from the CDR3, which likely points to a read error. The limits of the CDR3 on the DNA are not certain, so only TCRdb's listed CDR3 is given. J is TRBJ1-1 and V is TRBV10-3; TRBD1 is the table's D call, not checked against the DNA. The CDR3 is made up of 14 amino acids, end residues included. Germline-derived CDR1 and CDR2 are ENHRY and SYGVKD. The chain's CDR3 is CAISERQGITEALV.

The chain has TRBV5-1 and TRBJ2-1, with 10 bases identical to TRBD2. The length of the CDR3 is 17 residues. CDR1 is SGHRS and CDR2 is YFSETQ in the germline V gene. With 0 bases clipped from V and 4 bases from J, the junction kept 7 bases outside the gene matches. CDR3 amino acids: CASSLVASGGVYNEQFF. CDR3 DNA: TGCGCCAGCAGCTTGGTGGCTAGCGGGGGAGTTTACAATGAGCAGTTCTTC.

The J gene is TRBJ1-2, the V gene TRBV7-9; D uncertain. From germline, CDR1 is SEHNR and CDR2 FQNEAQ (reference sequence). The ends were cut back, 1 base at V and 7 bases at J, with 10 bases in the middle. The CDR3 length is 13 residues. The CDR3 is CASSLDLGFGYTF. CDR3 nucleotide sequence: TGTGCCAGCAGCTTAGATCTCGGCTTTGGCTACACCTTC.

This chain connects TRBV7-3 to TRBJ2-1; 8 nucleotides agree with TRBD2. Germline CDR1 and CDR2: SGHTA and FQGTGA. This CDR3 has 16 amino acids. Trimming at V came to 5 bases and at J to 7 bases, leaving 13 bases not matched to a gene. The CDR3 loop reads CASSQGTSGGSNEQFF. CDR3 sequence (DNA): TGTGCCAGCAGCCAAGGCACTAGCGGTGGATCGAATGAGCAGTTCTTC.

The CDR3 region has the DNA TGTGCCAGCTCACACGGGACTAGCGGGAGTTTGGAGACCCAGTACTTC. This gives the protein CASSHGTSGSLETQYF. The V call is TRBV18, the J call TRBJ2-5, with 14 bases lining up with TRBD2. The trim removed 4 bases at V and 5 bases at J, leaving 6 bases unmatched. The CDR3 extends over 16 amino acids. Germline lookup yields CDR1 KGHSH and CDR2 LQKENI.

The chain carries TRBV18 and TRBJ1-3; 7 positions match TRBD1. This CDR3 region has 16 residues. The V gene end was trimmed by 2 bases and the J gene end by 4 bases; junction bases not matched to a gene: 8. CDR1 and CDR2 (germline): KGHSH, LQKENI. The CDR3 DNA sequence: TGTGCCAGCTCACCAGGGACAGCCAACGCCGGAAACACCATATATTTT. Its translation: CASSPGTANAGNTIYF.

This clone was recorded at least ten times. J is TRBJ2-1 and V is TRBV30; 10 bases are shared with TRBD2. The V gene's germline CDR1 is GTSNPN and CDR2 SVGIG (reference sequence). V gave up 4 bases and J gave up 9 bases; unmatched junction bases: 15. The CDR3 has 16 residues. The CDR3 reads CAWNPLGTSAGGEQFF. In DNA, the CDR3 is TGTGCCTGGAACCCTCTGGGGACTAGCGCGGGAGGTGAGCAGTTCTTC.